Below, 29 T cell receptor beta chains from the same sample are listed, as sequenced in a study of blood T cells in healthy people across ages. A second PCR, run for roughly 7 to 12 cycles, used a sample-barcoded 5' primer plus a J-beta primer mix. TCRdb independently ran MiXCR on the 5' RACE reads; one entry per CDR3 protein. This sample has around 870,000 distinct CDR3 sequences, with 29% found just once. Sequencing input: blood. Every receptor here comes from a woman older than 75 in good health.

CDR3 nucleotides: TGTGCCAGCAGTGAAGGGACGTCACTGCAAAGAGGCTACACCTTC. This sequence encodes CASSEGTSLQRGYTF. This chain links TRBV7-9 with TRBJ1-2; D may be TRBD1 (5 bases). Trimming cost V 6 bases and J 8 bases, with 22 bases left between them. Germline CDR1 and CDR2: SEHNR and FQNEAQ (reference sequence). This CDR3 has 15 amino acids.

The chain recombines TRBV5-1 with TRBJ1-1, with a tentative D call TRBD1 (5 bases). The CDR3 has 15 amino acids. Germline lookup yields CDR1 SGHRS and CDR2 YFSETQ. V was clipped by 0 bases and J by 13 bases, with 22 bases between them. CDR3 sequence (DNA): TGCGCCAGCAGCTTGGAGAGGGTAACAGGAGGGATCGGTTTCTTT. Its translation: CASSLERVTGGIGFF. The variable domain in full, with the rest retrieved from reference TRBV5-1 and TRBJ1-1, is KAGVTQTPRYLIKTRGQQVTLSCSPISGHRSVSWYQQTPGQGLQFLFEYFSETQRNKGNFPGRFSGRQFSNSRSEMNVSTLELGDSALYLCASSLERVTGGIGFFGQGTRLTVV.

The V call is TRBV6-1, the J call TRBJ2-3, with 7 bases fitting TRBD2. Germline CDR1 reads MNHNS; CDR2 reads SASEGT. This CDR3 region has 17 residues. V lost 2 bases and J lost 0; bases outside the gene matches: 8. CDR3 in amino acids: CASSELGGGFSTDTQYF. CDR3 in DNA: TGTGCCAGCAGTGAACTCGGCGGGGGTTTCAGCACAGATACGCAGTATTTT.

This clonotype was seen many times. The rearrangement links TRBV6-6 to TRBJ1-4, with a tentative D call TRBD1 (5 bases). The CDR3 has 15 amino acids. Trimming pared 0 bases from V and 8 bases from J, leaving 13 bases between. Germline CDR1 is MNHNY and CDR2 is SVGAGI (reference sequence). The CDR3 DNA sequence: TGTGCCAGCAGTTACTCGATTGCAGGGACCGAAAAACTGTTTTTT. Its protein is CASSYSIAGTEKLFF.

The J gene is TRBJ2-4, the V gene TRBV10-2, with D possibly TRBD2 on 6 matching bases. The J call may not be correct, given that the DNA end is closer to TRBJ2-7. The length of the CDR3 is 13 residues. The germline CDR1 and CDR2 sequences are WSHSY and SAAADI. CDR3 nucleotide sequence: TGCGCCAGCAGACGGGACTCCACCTACGAGCAGTACTTC. Translation: CASRRDSTYEQYF.

A remark on this clonotype: Given a much more abundant clone one base away, this may be a read error. The V call is TRBV20-1, the J call TRBJ2-1, with D perhaps TRBD2 (6 bases). The J call may be in error: the DNA end matches TRBJ2-7 better. Germline V gene lookup returns CDR1 DFQATT and CDR2 SNEGSKA (reference sequence). This CDR3 region has 15 residues. CDR3 coding DNA: TGCAGTGCTAGAGTGGCGACTCAGGCGGGGAATGAGCAGTACTTC. Translated: CSARVATQAGNEQYF.

This clonotype has only a few counts. The V and J genes are TRBV20-1 and TRBJ1-4, with TRBD1 as a possible D gene (6 bases). CDR3 length: 17 amino acids. The germline V gene encodes CDR1 DFQATT and CDR2 SNEGSKA (reference sequence). Trimming took 7 bases from V and 0 from J, leaving 21 bases between them. The CDR3 protein is CSVRTGHFTATNEKLFF. CDR3 sequence (DNA): TGCAGTGTCCGAACGGGACACTTTACAGCAACTAATGAAAAACTGTTTTTT.

This clonotype was recorded at least ten times. The gene calls are TRBV12-3 or TRBV12-4 and TRBJ1-1; 7 nucleotides match TRBD1. The CDR3 is 13 amino acids. The V gene end was trimmed by 6 bases and the J gene end by 5 bases; junction bases not matched to a gene: 6. CDR3 bases: TGTGCCAGCAGCCTTACAGGGGATACTGAAGCTTTCTTT. Translated: CASSLTGDTEAFF.

This clonotype came up many times. The V call is TRBV29-1, the J call TRBJ2-5, with TRBD2 identical over 10 bases. The CDR3 has 15 amino acids. The V gene's germline CDR1 is SQVTM and CDR2 ANQGSEA. The J segment lost 1 base and the V segment lost 5 bases, leaving 7 bases of the junction unmatched. CDR3 region: CSVPTSGELQETQYF. CDR3 coding DNA: TGCAGCGTTCCTACTAGCGGGGAACTCCAAGAGACCCAGTACTTC. The whole variable domain, remainder taken from reference TRBV29-1 and TRBJ2-5, is SAVISQKPSRDICQRGTSLTIQCQVDSQVTMMFWYRQQPGQSLTLIATANQGSEATYESGFVIDKFPISRPNLTFSTLTVSNMSPEDSSIYLCSVPTSGELQETQYFGPGTRLLVL.

The sample holds a few counts of this clonotype. The gene calls are TRBV2 and TRBJ2-5, with TRBD2 identical over 12 bases. Per germline, CDR1 SNHLY and CDR2 FYNNEI. Trimming removed 7 bases from V and 5 bases from J; junction bases left unmatched: 5. The CDR3 is 14 residues long. CDR3 nucleotides: TGTGCCAGCACGGCTAGCGGGGGGGCGGAGACCCAGTACTTC. Its protein product is CASTASGGAETQYF.

About this clonotype itself: A single base separates this from a much larger clone, so it may be a read error. This chain links TRBV7-9 with TRBJ1-4; maybe TRBD1 (5 bases). The CDR3 length is 16 residues. The germline V gene encodes CDR1 SEHNR and CDR2 FQNEAQ (reference sequence). CDR3 nucleotides: TGTGCCAGCAGTTCAAGGACACTATCAACTAATGAAAAACGGTTTTTT. Its protein product is CASSSRTLSTNEKRFF.

The genes are TRBV29-1 and TRBJ1-1; D uncertain. V was clipped by 5 bases and J by 4 bases, with 17 bases between them. Germline CDR1 is SQVTM and CDR2 is ANQGSEA. CDR3 length equals 14 residues. The CDR3 region has the DNA TGCAGCGTTAGCCTGTCGGGGATTGGCACTGAAGCTTTCTTT. Encoded protein: CSVSLSGIGTEAFF.

In its sample, this clonotype was seen a few times. V usage is TRBV20-1 and J usage is TRBJ2-3, with 11 bases fitting TRBD2. Looked up from germline, CDR1 is DFQATT and CDR2 is SNEGSKA (reference sequence). CDR3 length equals 16 residues. The junction had 7 bases not matched to a gene; V was cut back by 3 bases and J by 2 bases. This chain's CDR3 is CSASQGTSGVTDTQYF. The CDR3 nucleotides are TGCAGTGCTAGCCAGGGGACTAGCGGAGTCACAGATACGCAGTATTTT.

The sample holds many counts of this clonotype. This chain links TRBV10-3 with TRBJ2-5; no clear D gene. The V and J ends lost 5 bases and 5 bases respectively, with 9 bases between them. This CDR3 is built from 12 residues. The germline V gene encodes CDR1 ENHRY and CDR2 SYGVKD. CDR3 protein: CAISWTMETQYF. The CDR3 DNA sequence: TGTGCCATCAGTTGGACCATGGAGACCCAGTACTTC.

The genes are TRBV4-3 and TRBJ2-2; D is unclear. Looked up from germline, CDR1 is LGHNA and CDR2 is YSLEER. This CDR3 is 17 amino acids long. Deletions cut 0 bases from V and 0 bases from J, with 11 bases between. Here the CDR3 reads CASSQESGNANTGELFF. The CDR3, as DNA: TGCGCCAGCAGCCAAGAATCTGGAAACGCGAACACCGGGGAGCTGTTTTTT.

A remark on this clonotype: A much larger clone is a single base away; this may be a read error. The CDR3 bases are TGCAGTGCGATCCCCAGACAGGGGTATGGCTACACCTTC. It codes for CSAIPRQGYGYTF. This chain links TRBV20-1 with TRBJ1-2, with 8 bases fitting TRBD1. This CDR3 has 13 amino acids. J was trimmed by 5 bases and V by 6 bases; bases with no gene match: 8. Germline loops: CDR1 DFQATT, CDR2 SNEGSKA (reference sequence).

The CDR3, as DNA: TGTGCCACCAGTGAGCCTGAGACAGGCCAGCATTTT. Translated, it gives CATSEPETGQHF. The chain has TRBV24-1 and TRBJ1-5, with a weak D call TRBD1 (6 bases). CDR1 and CDR2 from the germline V gene are KGHDR and SFDVKD. V shed 4 bases and J shed 12 bases, with 12 bases lying between them. This CDR3 is 12 amino acids long.

This clonotype was seen only a few times. This sequence joins TRBV4-3 and TRBJ2-3; the match to TRBD2 covers 7 bases. Germline V gene sequence: CDR1 LGHNA, CDR2 YSLEER. Germline trimming cut 1 base from V and 0 bases from J; bases unmatched to any gene: 1. The CDR3 contains 15 residues. The CDR3 sequence: CASSQGDYSTDTQYF. CDR3 DNA sequence: TGCGCCAGCAGCCAAGGGGACTACAGCACAGATACGCAGTATTTT.

This clonotype was recorded at least ten times. V gene TRBV4-3 combines with J gene TRBJ1-2, with TRBD1 identical over 10 bases. Germline V gene data show CDR1 as LGHNA and CDR2 as YSLEER. The CDR3 totals 16 residues. V dropped 1 base and J dropped 6; count of bases not matched to a gene: 8. CDR3 in amino acids: CASSQGGTGVMHGYTF. CDR3 nucleotide sequence: TGCGCCAGCAGCCAAGGGGGGACAGGGGTAATGCATGGCTACACCTTC.

This clonotype has a handful of counts. A read error may be the cause here, since a much bigger clone is one base away. The CDR3 DNA is TGCGCCAGCAGCCAAAAACAGGGAGGGGTTGGCTACAATGAGCAGTACTTC. Protein product: CASSQKQGGVGYNEQYF. The chain carries TRBV4-3 and TRBJ2-1; D is possibly TRBD2 (7 bases). The last part of the DNA fits TRBJ2-7 better; the J call may be wrong. Germline CDR1 reads LGHNA; CDR2 reads YSLEER. The CDR3 covers 17 residues.

This clonotype was seen repeatedly, ten times or more. J is TRBJ2-7 and V is TRBV18; D not certain. Germline values: CDR1 KGHSH, CDR2 LQKENI. This CDR3 is built from 13 residues. V dropped 6 bases and J dropped 1 base, with 10 bases sitting between them. The CDR3 region is CASSLVDSYEQYF. CDR3 bases: TGTGCCAGCTCCCTGGTCGATTCCTACGAGCAGTACTTC.

This clonotype was recorded a few times. The chain has TRBV7-8 and TRBJ1-2, with 8 positions matching TRBD1. V was pared by 2 bases and J by 8 bases, with 7 bases of the junction left unmatched. This CDR3 comprises 14 residues. Germline loops: CDR1 SGHVS, CDR2 FQNEAQ. The chain's CDR3 is CASSLTGTGQGYTF. CDR3 nucleotides: TGTGCCAGCAGCTTAACCGGGACAGGCCAGGGCTACACCTTC. The whole variable domain, filled in from reference TRBV7-8 and TRBJ1-2, reads GAGVSQSPRYKVAKRGQDVALRCDPISGHVSLFWYQQALGQGPEFLTYFQNEAQLDKSGLPSDRFFAERPEGSVSTLKIQRTQQEDSAVYLCASSLTGTGQGYTFGSGTRLTVV.

This clonotype was recorded a few times. V is TRBV5-1 and J is TRBJ2-7; D remains unclear. V dropped 0 bases and J dropped 0 bases, with 16 bases sitting between them. The V gene's germline CDR1 is SGHRS and CDR2 YFSETQ. The CDR3 sequence is 17 residues long. This chain's CDR3 is CASSLGSLYSNSYEQYF. The CDR3 coding sequence is TGCGCCAGCAGCTTGGGGTCCCTTTACAGTAACTCCTACGAGCAGTACTTC.

The chain employs TRBV6-6 and TRBJ2-1; D unresolved. Germline values: CDR1 MNHNY, CDR2 SVGAGI (reference sequence). The CDR3 sequence is 13 residues long. V was pared by 5 bases and J by 4 bases, with 9 bases between. The CDR3 bases are TGTGCCAGCAGTCTTCAGATTTACAATGAGCAGTTCTTC. It specifies CASSLQIYNEQFF.

This sequence joins TRBV24-1 and TRBJ2-2; TRBD1 matches at 9 bases. Germline CDR1 reads KGHDR; CDR2 reads SFDVKD. With V trimmed by 4 bases and J by 6 bases, 8 bases remained unmatched. This CDR3 region has 16 residues. The CDR3 sequence is CATSESGTGYAGELFF. In nucleotides, the CDR3 is TGTGCCACCAGTGAGTCCGGGACAGGGTATGCCGGGGAGCTGTTTTTT.

This clonotype was found many times. The genes are TRBV7-9 and TRBJ1-2; D not resolved. V lost 4 bases and J lost 8, with 20 bases in between. Per the germline V gene, CDR1 is SEHNR and CDR2 is FQNEAQ (reference sequence). The CDR3 contains 15 residues. This CDR3 is CASSSGPYSMIGYTF. The CDR3 DNA sequence: TGTGCCAGCAGCTCTGGCCCGTACTCTATGATAGGCTACACCTTC.

Ten or more counts support this clonotype. The rearrangement joins TRBV28 to TRBJ2-1; D remains ambiguous. The V end lost 3 bases, the J end lost 15 bases, and 15 bases lay between the germline ends. This CDR3 has 12 amino acids. Per the germline V gene, CDR1 is MDHEN and CDR2 is SYDVKM. CDR3 amino acids: CASSFWGRVLFF. For the CDR3, the DNA is TGTGCCAGCAGTTTTTGGGGAAGGGTGTTGTTCTTC.

This clonotype was observed a few times. The gene calls are TRBV20-1 and TRBJ1-1; 8 bases match TRBD1. The germline V gene encodes CDR1 DFQATT and CDR2 SNEGSKA (reference sequence). This CDR3 is 14 amino acids long. V trimming: 4 bases; J trimming: 0 bases; junction bases outside the gene matches: 4. The CDR3: CSAKLDRVNTEAFF. The CDR3, as DNA: TGCAGTGCTAAATTGGACAGGGTGAACACTGAAGCTTTCTTT.

About this clonotype itself: One end of the junction fails to match germline, which may point to a read error. The rearrangement links TRBV7-9 to TRBJ1-4; maybe TRBD1 (6 bases). The germline V gene encodes CDR1 SEHNR and CDR2 FQNEAQ (reference sequence). The CDR3 is 15 residues long. The CDR3 DNA follows: TGTGCCAGCAGCTTAGACAGGGTGGCTAATGAAAAGCTGTTTTTT. The encoded protein is CASSLDRVANEKLFF. The whole variable domain, remainder taken from reference TRBV7-9 and TRBJ1-4, is DTGVSQNPRHKITKRGQNVTFRCDPISEHNRLYWYRQTLGQGPEFLTYFQNEAQLEKSRLLSDRFSAERPKGSFSTLEIQRTEQGDSAMYLCASSLDRVANEKLFFGSGTQLSVL.